This T cell receptor (beta chain) is from a study of OX40 agonist ivuxolimab in advanced cancers. Study at large: Among those enrolled, mean age was approximately 60 years (range roughly 20 to 85) and 82.7% were male. The study's findings and limits: Clonal expansion from baseline to week 6 occurred in both CD4+ and CD8+ T cells.

Patients were ineligible given autoimmune disease history or systemic immunosuppression. Samples of blood were obtained at baseline, on cycle 4 day 1, and on cycle 7 day 1. Some clones are missing from TCRdb's copy, which holds only in-frame ones; the method was immunoSEQ multiplex PCR. The sample includes 70,000 or so clones, more than 65% of them seen just once. As regards this clone: What it binds is not known.

The specimen was CD4+ or CD8+ T cells sorted from blood, collected in a trial of the OX40 agonist ivuxolimab. The clonotype was recovered from an adult with an advanced solid tumor such as melanoma, head and neck, liver or kidney cancer.

The CDR3 region has the DNA TGCAGCCCCTGGGGGTTAGGGTACAATGAGCAGTTCTTC. Protein: CSPWGLGYNEQFF. The V and J genes are TRBV29-1 and TRBJ2-1; D is perhaps TRBD1 or TRBD2 (5 bases each). The V and J ends lost 8 bases and 4 bases respectively, with 15 bases between them. CDR1 and CDR2 (germline): SQVTM, ANQGSEA. The CDR3 is 13 amino acids.